This is a list of T cell receptor beta chains from one sample in a study of response to subunit inactivated influenza vaccine. TCRdb ran MiXCR on the RT-PCR reads and lists one entry per CDR3 protein. The repertoire holds 750,000 to 850,000 distinct CDR3 sequences, with around 18% as singletons. Source: PBMCs from blood, taken roughly 5 days after vaccination. The receptor set was obtained from a man in his fifties who received an inactivated influenza vaccine. The CDR3 runs from the conserved cysteine through the conserved F or W. A D gene is named only where the DNA matches it firmly. A clone size is listed for some rows: how often the clone was seen (once, few, many), or a class if it is expanded.

j_call d_call clone_size v_call cdr3_aa cdr3_nt
TRBJ2-1 NA NA TRBV10-3 CAIFAGSYNEQFF TGTGCCATCTTTGCGGGGAGCTACAATGAGCAGTTCTTC
TRBJ1-2 NA NA TRBV29-1 CSVEVLLGSDGYTF TGCAGCGTTGAGGTGCTTTTAGGGAGCGATGGCTACACCTTC
TRBJ2-3 TRBD1 few TRBV2 CASNAGTVADTQYF TGTGCCAGCAATGCCGGGACAGTGGCAGATACGCAGTATTTT
TRBJ2-7 NA few TRBV9 CASSTRASNYEQYF TGTGCCAGCAGCACCCGGGCTTCGAACTACGAGCAGTACTTC
TRBJ2-6 NA many TRBV5-1 CASSLGGVSGANVLTF TGCGCCAGCAGCTTGGGGGGAGTTTCTGGGGCCAACGTCCTGACTTTC
TRBJ1-5 NA few TRBV6-1 CASSEALRGRQSSQHF TGTGCCAGCAGTGAAGCGCTCCGGGGGCGGCAATCTAGCCAGCATTTT
TRBJ2-7 TRBD1 NA TRBV27 CASSSVSGTGGAEQYF TGTGCCAGCAGTTCGGTTAGTGGGACAGGGGGAGCCGAGCAGTACTTC
TRBJ2-3 NA NA TRBV9 CASSENPGQVDTQYF TGTGCCAGCAGTGAGAACCCAGGGCAAGTGGATACGCAGTATTTT
TRBJ1-2 NA NA TRBV9 CATAKGANYGYTF TGTGCCACCGCGAAGGGGGCTAACTATGGCTACACCTTC
TRBJ2-4 NA NA TRBV5-5 CASSPPQAKNIQYF TGTGCCAGCAGCCCCCCCCAGGCAAAAAACATTCAGTACTTC
TRBJ2-7 NA few TRBV27 CASSFDAAGGLEQYF TGTGCCAGCAGTTTCGATGCCGCAGGGGGGTTGGAGCAGTACTTC
TRBJ2-3 TRBD2 NA TRBV20-1 CSAKTSAVGADTQYF TGCAGTGCTAAGACTAGCGCCGTGGGGGCAGATACGCAGTATTTT
TRBJ2-5 NA few TRBV9 CASSASGASTLVTQYF TGTGCCAGCAGCGCCTCCGGGGCCTCAACACTGGTGACCCAGTACTTC
TRBJ2-3 TRBD1 few TRBV10-3 CAINRGITDTQYF TGTGCCATCAACAGGGGGATCACAGATACGCAGTATTTT
TRBJ1-4 NA NA TRBV12-3/TRBV12-4 CASTGIDEKLFF TGTGCCAGCACTGGCATAGATGAAAAACTGTTTTTT
TRBJ2-5 NA many TRBV10-3 CAISESVTYPKETQYF TGTGCCATCAGTGAGTCGGTGACCTATCCCAAAGAGACCCAGTACTTC
TRBJ2-5 TRBD2 NA TRBV4-3 CASSHTSGGGKTQYF TGCGCCAGCAGCCACACTAGCGGAGGTGGGAAGACCCAGTACTTC
TRBJ1-2 TRBD1 many TRBV12-3/TRBV12-4 CASSDTGGYGYTF TGTGCCAGCAGCGACACAGGGGGCTATGGCTACACCTTC
TRBJ2-3 TRBD2 NA TRBV20-1 CSAYPPLAGPTDTQYF TGCAGTGCATACCCCCCACTAGCGGGACCCACAGATACGCAGTATTTT
TRBJ2-3 NA few TRBV25-1 CASSEFRTTITDTQYF TGTGCCAGCAGTGAATTTAGGACCACTATCACAGATACGCAGTATTTT
TRBJ2-5 NA NA TRBV30 CAWSVLGLRSQTQYF TGTGCCTGGAGTGTACTGGGACTCCGGAGTCAGACCCAGTACTTC
TRBJ1-1 NA few TRBV12-3/TRBV12-4 CARREGCWTEAFF TGTGCCCGCCGGGAGGGATGTTGGACTGAAGCTTTCTTT
TRBJ2-7 NA few TRBV20-1 CSARDGEGNHYEQYF TGCAGTGCTAGAGATGGAGAGGGGAACCACTACGAGCAGTACTTC
TRBJ2-2 NA few TRBV20-1 CSAPLGGYGRELFF TGCAGTGCCCCTCTGGGGGGTTATGGCAGGGAGCTGTTTTTT
TRBJ2-1 NA NA TRBV27 CASSSPSRRRVNEQFF TGTGCCAGCAGTTCCCCTAGCAGGAGAAGGGTCAATGAGCAGTTCTTC
TRBJ2-7 NA NA TRBV20-1 CSASNQGIRDEQYF TGCAGTGCTAGTAACCAGGGGATCCGTGACGAGCAGTACTTC
TRBJ2-7 NA NA TRBV28 CASSFPDRSYEQYF TGTGCCAGCAGTTTCCCCGACAGGAGCTACGAGCAGTACTTC